A single sample is the source of the 13 T cell receptor beta chains below, sequenced in a study of CD8 T cells in ankylosing spondylitis. TCRdb re-derived calls from the 5' RACE reads in MiXCR, one entry per CDR3 protein. The repertoire holds just under 350,000 distinct CDR3 sequences, with roughly 15% as singletons. The source material was blood, either unsorted or a sorted T cell fraction (not recorded which). Every receptor here comes from a male donor with ankylosing spondylitis or in good health (not recorded which).

The chain links TRBV24-1 to TRBJ2-1; 8 bases fit TRBD2. Unmatched junction bases numbered 7, after V lost 4 bases and J lost 3 bases. This CDR3 comprises 16 residues. The germline CDR1 and CDR2 sequences are KGHDR and SFDVKD. CDR3 loop: CATSESGTSSYNEQFF. The CDR3 DNA follows: TGTGCCACCAGTGAGTCCGGGACTAGTAGCTACAATGAGCAGTTCTTC.

The rearrangement uses TRBV7-9 and TRBJ2-7, with D uncertain. The CDR3 sequence is 15 residues long. Germline V gives CDR1 SEHNR, CDR2 FQNEAQ (reference sequence). V shed 1 base and J shed 2 bases, with 12 bases lying between them. The CDR3 DNA sequence: TGTGCCAGCAGCTTAGTCCAGAAGACAACCTACGAGCAGTACTTC. Translated, it gives CASSLVQKTTYEQYF. The whole variable domain, filled in from reference TRBV7-9 and TRBJ2-7, reads DTGVSQNPRHKITKRGQNVTFRCDPISEHNRLYWYRQTLGQGPEFLTYFQNEAQLEKSRLLSDRFSAERPKGSFSTLEIQRTEQGDSAMYLCASSLVQKTTYEQYFGPGTRLTVT.

This chain uses TRBV27 with TRBJ2-2; TRBD1 is a possible D gene (6 bases). This CDR3 has 15 residues. Trimming removed 6 bases at V and 4 bases at J, with 15 bases between. Germline V gives CDR1 MNHEY, CDR2 SMNVEV (reference sequence). The CDR3 DNA sequence: TGTGCCAGCAGCACCGGGACACCATCCACCGGGGAGCTGTTTTTT. This codes for CASSTGTPSTGELFF.

The chain has TRBV12-3 or TRBV12-4 and TRBJ2-5; 9 bases match TRBD2. The CDR3 runs 14 residues. V was clipped by 6 bases and J by 6 bases; unmatched bases: 8. The CDR3 coding sequence is TGTGCCAGCAGCCCCGGGACTAGCTGGCAGACCCAGTACTTC. Residues: CASSPGTSWQTQYF.

This chain links TRBV2 with TRBJ1-6; TRBD1 is a possible D gene (5 bases). V gave up 5 bases and J gave up 8 bases, with 13 bases separating them. The CDR3 runs 14 residues. The germline V gene encodes CDR1 SNHLY and CDR2 FYNNEI. CDR3 DNA: TGTGCCAGCAGTTCTCAGGGTCGAGATTCACCCCTCCACTTT. This sequence encodes CASSSQGRDSPLHF.

In its sample, this clonotype was seen a few times. DNA of the CDR3: TGCGCCAGCAGTGACCTCCGGACAGGGGGAAATGAGCAGTTCTTC. Its protein product is CASSDLRTGGNEQFF. The chain employs TRBV10-1 and TRBJ2-1; 10 bases are shared with TRBD1. CDR1 is WNHNN, CDR2 SYGVQD, per germline (reference sequence). V shed 3 bases and J 7 bases; nucleotides not matched to a gene: 6. The CDR3 runs 15 residues.

To note about this clonotype: The junction and the germline gene differ at one end; a read error may be behind it. The gene calls are TRBV3-1 and TRBJ2-1; 7 bases line up with TRBD1. This CDR3 is 17 amino acids long. CDR1 and CDR2 (germline): LGHDT, YNNKEL (reference sequence). The CDR3 DNA reads as TGTGCCACCAGCCAAGGTTTGGGCAGCAGGGGGAACAATGAGCAGTTCTTC. Translation: CATSQGLGSRGNNEQFF.

This clonotype was counted between two and nine times. The chain carries TRBV27 and TRBJ2-3, with D unresolved. The CDR3 length is 17 residues. V was trimmed by 3 bases and J by 3 bases, leaving 19 bases between them. Germline CDR1 is MNHEY and CDR2 is SMNVEV (reference sequence). The DNA of the CDR3 is TGTGCCAGCAGTTTGGGTCATTGGGCAGGCGAGACAGATACGCAGTATTTT. It translates to CASSLGHWAGETDTQYF.

This clonotype was observed a few times. The chain uses TRBV12-3 or TRBV12-4 and TRBJ2-5, with D perhaps matching TRBD2 (6 bases). V lost 6 bases and J 3 bases, leaving 11 bases between the germline ends. This CDR3 has 13 residues. CDR3 region: CASRTEGKETQYF. The CDR3 region has the DNA TGTGCCAGCAGAACGGAGGGAAAAGAGACCCAGTACTTC.

This clonotype was seen repeatedly, ten times or more. The chain uses TRBV5-1 and TRBJ1-3; TRBD1 aligns across 7 bases. J gave up 1 base and V 2 bases, and 0 bases lay outside the gene matches. From germline, CDR1 is SGHRS and CDR2 YFSETQ. The CDR3 consists of 14 residues. Written as DNA, the CDR3 is TGCGCCAGCAGCTTACAGGGGTCTGGAAACACCATATATTTT. Amino acids: CASSLQGSGNTIYF.

In this sample, this clonotype turned up a few times. V gene TRBV5-1 combines with J gene TRBJ2-2; 8 bases map to TRBD2. Germline V CDR1 and CDR2: SGHRS, YFSETQ. There are 16 residues in the CDR3. J lost 0 bases, V lost 1 base, and 2 bases had no gene match. The DNA for the CDR3 is TGCGCCAGCAGCTTGCACGGGGGGGCGAACACCGGGGAGCTGTTTTTT. It specifies CASSLHGGANTGELFF.

The rearrangement uses TRBV4-1 and TRBJ1-5, with D perhaps matching TRBD1 (5 bases). V lost 1 base, J lost 1 base, and 17 bases lay in between. The CDR3 sequence is 18 residues long. Germline CDR1 reads MGHRA; CDR2 reads YSYEKL. As DNA, the CDR3 is TGCGCCAGCAGCCAAGTAGGGACCCCATATGGGAGCAATCAGCCCCAGCATTTT. It translates to CASSQVGTPYGSNQPQHF.

The chain links TRBV20-1 to TRBJ1-5, with D uncertain. CDR1 and CDR2 from the germline V gene are DFQATT and SNEGSKA (reference sequence). Between the trimmed V and J ends, which lost 3 bases and 5 bases, there was a span of 11 bases. The CDR3 covers 13 residues. This CDR3 reads CSASKGRDQPQHF. CDR3 nucleotides: TGCAGTGCTAGTAAAGGGAGGGATCAGCCCCAGCATTTT.